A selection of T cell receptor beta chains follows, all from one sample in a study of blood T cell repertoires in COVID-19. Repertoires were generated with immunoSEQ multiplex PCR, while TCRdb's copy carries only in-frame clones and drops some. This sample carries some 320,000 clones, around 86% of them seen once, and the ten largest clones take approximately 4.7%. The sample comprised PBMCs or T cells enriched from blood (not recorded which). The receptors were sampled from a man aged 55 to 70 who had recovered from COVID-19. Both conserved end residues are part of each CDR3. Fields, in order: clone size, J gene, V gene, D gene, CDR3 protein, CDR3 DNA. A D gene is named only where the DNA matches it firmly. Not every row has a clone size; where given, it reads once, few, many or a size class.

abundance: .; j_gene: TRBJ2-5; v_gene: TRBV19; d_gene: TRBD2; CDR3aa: CASSRGLTSGIEETQYF; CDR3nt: TGTGCCAGTAGTAGGGGCTTGACTAGCGGGATTGAAGAGACCCAGTACTTC
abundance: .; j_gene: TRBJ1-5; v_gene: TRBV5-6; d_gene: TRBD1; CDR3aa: CASSRREQGDNQPQHF; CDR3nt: TGTGCCAGCAGCCGCAGAGAACAGGGGGACAATCAGCCCCAGCATTTT
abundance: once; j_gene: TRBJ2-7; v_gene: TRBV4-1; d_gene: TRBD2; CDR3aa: CASSQDFTAAGVYEQYF; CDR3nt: TGCGCCAGCAGCCAAGATTTTACGGCGGCGGGGGTATACGAGCAGTACTTC
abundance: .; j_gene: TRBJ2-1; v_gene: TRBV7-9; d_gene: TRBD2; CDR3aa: CASTLASGSIFYNEQFF; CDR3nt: TGTGCCAGCACCCTGGCTAGCGGGAGTATTTTCTACAATGAGCAGTTCTTC
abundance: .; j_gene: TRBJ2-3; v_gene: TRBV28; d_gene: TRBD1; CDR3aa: CASSYQGAPGRKDTQYF; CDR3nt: TGTGCCAGCAGTTACCAGGGGGCGCCGGGTCGTAAGGATACGCAGTATTTT
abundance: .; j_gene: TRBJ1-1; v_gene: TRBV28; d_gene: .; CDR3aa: CASSFWTENTEAFF; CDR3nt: TGTGCCAGCAGTTTTTGGACAGAGAACACTGAAGCTTTCTTT
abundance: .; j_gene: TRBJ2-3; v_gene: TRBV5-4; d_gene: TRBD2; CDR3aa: CASSLAPTSGRDTQYF; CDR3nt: TGTGCCAGCAGCTTGGCCCCGACTAGCGGGAGAGATACGCAGTATTTT
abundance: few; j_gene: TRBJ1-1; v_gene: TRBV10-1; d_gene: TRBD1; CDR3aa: CASSVETGALAFF; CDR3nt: TGCGCCAGCAGTGTGGAGACAGGGGCTTTGGCTTTCTTT
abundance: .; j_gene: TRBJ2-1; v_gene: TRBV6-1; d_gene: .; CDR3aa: CASSEAGGSYNEQFF; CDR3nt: TGTGCCAGCAGTGAAGCAGGAGGGAGCTACAATGAGCAGTTCTTC
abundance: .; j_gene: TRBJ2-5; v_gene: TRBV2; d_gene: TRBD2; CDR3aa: CAPRDQLGRSAGGPEKTQYF; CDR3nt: TGTGCCCCAAGAGATCAACTAGGGAGGTCAGCGGGAGGGCCCGAAAAGACCCAGTACTTC
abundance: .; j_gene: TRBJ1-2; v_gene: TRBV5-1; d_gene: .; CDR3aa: CASSLAGVNYGYTF; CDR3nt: TGCGCCAGCAGCTTGGCCGGGGTGAACTATGGCTACACCTTC
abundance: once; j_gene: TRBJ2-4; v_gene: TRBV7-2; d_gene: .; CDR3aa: CASSFEGATKNIQYF; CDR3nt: TGTGCCAGCAGCTTCGAGGGCGCGACCAAAAACATTCAGTACTTC
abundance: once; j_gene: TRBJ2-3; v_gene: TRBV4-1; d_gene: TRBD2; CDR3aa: CASSQWGLAGADTQYF; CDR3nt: TGCGCCAGCAGCCAATGGGGACTAGCGGGGGCAGATACGCAGTATTTT
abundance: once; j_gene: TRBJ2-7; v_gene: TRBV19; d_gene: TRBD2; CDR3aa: CASSSAGGISYEQYF; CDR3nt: TGTGCCAGTAGTTCGGCGGGGGGCATCTCCTACGAGCAGTACTTC
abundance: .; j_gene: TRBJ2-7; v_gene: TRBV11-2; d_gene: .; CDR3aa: CASSSGPQPLKLYEQYF; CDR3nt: TGTGCCAGCAGCTCAGGGCCACAACCCCTAAAACTATACGAGCAGTACTTC
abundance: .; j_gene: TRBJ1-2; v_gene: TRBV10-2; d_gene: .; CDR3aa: CASSEFGQNYGYTF; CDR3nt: TGCGCCAGCAGTGAGTTTGGACAGAACTATGGCTACACCTTC